This entry features one T cell receptor beta chain sequence. A much larger clone lies a single base off, so this may be a read error. The CDR3 does not end in the conserved phenylalanine or tryptophan, so this is likely a read error. Fresh peripheral blood, approximately 10 ml, was the source of the PBMCs. RNA transcripts were the template for amplifying TCR beta CDR3 regions. First-round RT-PCR with HTBI primers amplified the TCR CDR3 region. One entry per CDR3 protein results from TCRdb running MiXCR on the multiplex PCR reads. The sample carries some 140,000 distinct CDR3 sequences, around 21% recorded once. These data belong to a study of T cells in Graves' hyperthyroidism and ophthalmopathy. The germline V and J ends were trimmed by 4 bases and 5 bases, with 11 bases remaining between them. The CDR3 length is 13 residues.

The V call is TRBV12-3 or TRBV12-4, the J call TRBJ1-1; tentatively, D is TRBD1 (5 bases). Sequencing input: blood. The origin of this receptor is a woman aged 45-65 years with Graves' hyperthyroidism that later progressed to Graves' ophthalmopathy. In DNA, the CDR3 is TGTGCCAGCAGTTACCGAGGGGATACTGAAGCTTTCTCT. It codes for CASSYRGDTEAFS.